The T cell receptor (beta chain) described here comes from a study of blood T cell repertoires in COVID-19. Overall study context: COVID-19 samples from acute and convalescent phases originated in the United States, Italy and Spain. T cells, B-cell-depleted T cells, or PBMCs supplied cDNA or gDNA.

As originally analysed: It was from reference gene primer amplification that nucleated cell counts were estimated. TCRdb keeps only in-frame clones here, not all; method: immunoSEQ multiplex PCR. The DNA gave D and trimming, while V, J and clone size come from that table. In the table there are more than 85,000 clones, about 85% of which are singletons. V was shortened by 7 bases and J by 3 bases, with 16 bases between the two germline ends. CDR3 length: 14 amino acids. The germline V gene encodes CDR1 SGHRS and CDR2 YFSETQ. The origin of this receptor is an older man with acute or convalescent COVID-19. The chain carries TRBV5-1 and TRBJ1-1, with D perhaps TRBD1 (5 bases). Sequencing was performed on peripheral blood. DNA of the CDR3: TGCGCCAGCTTTCGAGGCGGGGCAGACACTGAAGCTTTCTTT. It is translated as CASFRGGADTEAFF.